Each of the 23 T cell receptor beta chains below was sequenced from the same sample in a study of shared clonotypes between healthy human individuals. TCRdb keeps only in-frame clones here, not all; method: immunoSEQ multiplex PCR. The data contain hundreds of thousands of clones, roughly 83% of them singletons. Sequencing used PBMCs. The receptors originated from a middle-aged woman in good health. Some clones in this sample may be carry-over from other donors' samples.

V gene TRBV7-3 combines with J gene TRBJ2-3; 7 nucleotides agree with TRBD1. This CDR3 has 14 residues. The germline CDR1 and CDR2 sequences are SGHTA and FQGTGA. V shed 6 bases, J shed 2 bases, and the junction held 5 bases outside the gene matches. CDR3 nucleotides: TGTGCCAGCAGTACCGGGACAGCCACAGATACGCAGTATTTT. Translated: CASSTGTATDTQYF.

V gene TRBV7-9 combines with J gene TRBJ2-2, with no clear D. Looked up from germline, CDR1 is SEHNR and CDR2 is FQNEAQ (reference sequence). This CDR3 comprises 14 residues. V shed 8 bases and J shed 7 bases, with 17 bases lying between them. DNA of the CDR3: TGTGCCAGCCGAGTAGGGAACTCGGGCGGGGAGCTGTTTTTT. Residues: CASRVGNSGGELFF.

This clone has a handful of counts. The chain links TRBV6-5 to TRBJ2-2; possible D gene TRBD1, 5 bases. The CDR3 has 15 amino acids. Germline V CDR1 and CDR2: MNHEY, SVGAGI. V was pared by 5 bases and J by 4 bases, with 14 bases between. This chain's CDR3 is CASSHTDSFTGELFF. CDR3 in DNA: TGTGCCAGCAGTCATACAGACAGTTTCACCGGGGAGCTGTTTTTT.

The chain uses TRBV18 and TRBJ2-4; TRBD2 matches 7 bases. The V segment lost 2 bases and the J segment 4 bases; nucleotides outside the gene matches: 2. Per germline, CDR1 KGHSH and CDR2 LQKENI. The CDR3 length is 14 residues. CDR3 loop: CASSPTGGKNIQYF. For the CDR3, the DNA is TGTGCCAGCTCACCAACGGGGGGTAAAAACATTCAGTACTTC. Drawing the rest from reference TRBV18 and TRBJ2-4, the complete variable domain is NAGVMQNPRHLVRRRGQEARLRCSPMKGHSHVYWYRQLPEEGLKFMVYLQKENIIDESGMPKERFSAEFPKEGPSILRIQQVVRGDSAAYFCASSPTGGKNIQYFGAGTRLSVL.

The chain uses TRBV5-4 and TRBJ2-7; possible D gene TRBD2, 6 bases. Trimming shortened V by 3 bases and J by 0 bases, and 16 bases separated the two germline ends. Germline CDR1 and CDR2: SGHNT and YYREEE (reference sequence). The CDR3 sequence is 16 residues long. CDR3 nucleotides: TGTGCCAGCAGCTCTTTTAGTTCGGGGGTCTCCTACGAGCAGTACTTC. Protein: CASSSFSSGVSYEQYF.

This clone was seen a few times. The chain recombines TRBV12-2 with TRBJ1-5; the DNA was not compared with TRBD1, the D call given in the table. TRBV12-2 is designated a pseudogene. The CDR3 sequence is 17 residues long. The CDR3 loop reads CASRLVQGSGSNQPQHF. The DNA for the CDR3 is TGTGCAAGTCGCTTAGTCCAGGGGAGTGGTAGCAATCAGCCCCAGCATTTT.

The CDR3 sequence is CASSPRADTQYF. The CDR3 DNA reads TGTGCCAGCTCACCACGGGCAGATACGCAGTATTTT. V usage is TRBV18 and J usage is TRBJ2-3; D unresolved. Germline V gene sequence: CDR1 KGHSH, CDR2 LQKENI. Trimming took 1 base from V and 4 from J, leaving 3 bases between them. This CDR3 is 12 amino acids long.

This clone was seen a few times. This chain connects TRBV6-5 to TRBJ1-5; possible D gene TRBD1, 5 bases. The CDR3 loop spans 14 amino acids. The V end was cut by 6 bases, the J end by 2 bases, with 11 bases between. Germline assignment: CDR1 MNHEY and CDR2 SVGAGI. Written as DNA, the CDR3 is TGTGCCAGCAGCCCTCAGGGAGGCAATCAGCCCCAGCATTTT. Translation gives CASSPQGGNQPQHF.

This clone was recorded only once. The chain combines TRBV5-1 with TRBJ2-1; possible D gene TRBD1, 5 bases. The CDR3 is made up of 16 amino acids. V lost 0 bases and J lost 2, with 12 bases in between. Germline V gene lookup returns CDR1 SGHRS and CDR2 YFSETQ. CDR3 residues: CASSLGSGPAYNEQFF. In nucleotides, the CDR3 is TGCGCCAGCAGCTTGGGATCAGGGCCGGCCTACAATGAGCAGTTCTTC.

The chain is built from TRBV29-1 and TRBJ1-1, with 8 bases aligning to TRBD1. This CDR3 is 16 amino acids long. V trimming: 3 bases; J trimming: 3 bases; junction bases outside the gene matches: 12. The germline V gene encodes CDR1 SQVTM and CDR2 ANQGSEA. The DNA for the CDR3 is TGCAGCGTTGACCCGGACAGGGCTGGATGGTACACTGAAGCTTTCTTT. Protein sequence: CSVDPDRAGWYTEAFF.

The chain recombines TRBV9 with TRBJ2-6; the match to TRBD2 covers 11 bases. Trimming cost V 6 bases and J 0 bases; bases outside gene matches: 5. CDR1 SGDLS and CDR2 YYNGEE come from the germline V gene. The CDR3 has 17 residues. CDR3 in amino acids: CASNPGLAVSGANVLTF. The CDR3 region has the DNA TGTGCCAGCAACCCGGGACTAGCGGTCTCTGGGGCCAACGTCCTGACTTTC.

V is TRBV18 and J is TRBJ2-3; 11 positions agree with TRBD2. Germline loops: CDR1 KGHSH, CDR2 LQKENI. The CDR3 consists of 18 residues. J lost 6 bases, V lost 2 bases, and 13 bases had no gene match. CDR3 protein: CASSPTSGSFPGPDTQYF. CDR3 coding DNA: TGTGCCAGCTCACCAACTAGCGGGAGTTTTCCGGGTCCGGATACGCAGTATTTT.

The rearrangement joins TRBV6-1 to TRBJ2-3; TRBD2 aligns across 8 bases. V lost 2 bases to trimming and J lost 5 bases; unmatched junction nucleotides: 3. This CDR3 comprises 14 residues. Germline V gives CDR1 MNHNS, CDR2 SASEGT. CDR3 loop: CASSESLAGDTQYF. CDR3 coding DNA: TGTGCCAGCAGTGAAAGCCTAGCGGGAGATACGCAGTATTTT.

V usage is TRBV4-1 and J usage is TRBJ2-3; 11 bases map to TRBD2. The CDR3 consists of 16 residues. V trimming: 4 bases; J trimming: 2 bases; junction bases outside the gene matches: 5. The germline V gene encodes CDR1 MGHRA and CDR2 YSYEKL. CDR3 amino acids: CASSPLSGRVTDTQYF. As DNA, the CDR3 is TGCGCCAGCAGCCCCCTTAGCGGGAGGGTCACAGATACGCAGTATTTT.

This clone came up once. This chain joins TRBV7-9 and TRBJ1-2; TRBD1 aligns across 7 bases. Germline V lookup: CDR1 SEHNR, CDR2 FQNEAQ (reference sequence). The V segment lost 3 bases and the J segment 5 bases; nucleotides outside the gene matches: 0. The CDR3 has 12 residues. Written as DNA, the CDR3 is TGTGCCAGCAGCTTGACAGGGTATGGCTACACCTTC. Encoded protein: CASSLTGYGYTF.

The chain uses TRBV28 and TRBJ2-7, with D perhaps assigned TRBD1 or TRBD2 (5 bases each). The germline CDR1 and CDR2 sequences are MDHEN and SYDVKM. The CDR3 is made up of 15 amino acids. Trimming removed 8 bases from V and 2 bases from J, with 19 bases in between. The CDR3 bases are TGTGCCAGCTCAGAAACAAGTTTGGGGGCCTACGAGCAGTACTTC. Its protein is CASSETSLGAYEQYF.

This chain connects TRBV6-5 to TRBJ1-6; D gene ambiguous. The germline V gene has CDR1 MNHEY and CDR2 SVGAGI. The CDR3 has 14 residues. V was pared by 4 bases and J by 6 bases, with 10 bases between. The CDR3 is CASSLTQSNSPLHF. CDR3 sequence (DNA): TGTGCCAGCAGTTTAACCCAGTCTAATTCACCCCTCCACTTT.

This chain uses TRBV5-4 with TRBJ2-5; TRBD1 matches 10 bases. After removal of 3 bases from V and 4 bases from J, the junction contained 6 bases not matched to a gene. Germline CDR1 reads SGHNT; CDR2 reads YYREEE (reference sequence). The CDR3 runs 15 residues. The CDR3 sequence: CASSSSTGGGETQYF. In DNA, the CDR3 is TGTGCCAGCAGCTCCTCGACAGGGGGCGGAGAGACCCAGTACTTC.

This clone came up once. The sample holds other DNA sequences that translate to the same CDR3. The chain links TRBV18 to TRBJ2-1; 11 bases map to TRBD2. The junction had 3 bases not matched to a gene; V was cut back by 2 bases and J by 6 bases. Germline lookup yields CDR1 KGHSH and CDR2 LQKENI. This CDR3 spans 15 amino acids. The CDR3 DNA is TGTGCCAGCTCACCAACTAGCGGGAGAGGCAATGAGCAGTTCTTC. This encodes CASSPTSGRGNEQFF.

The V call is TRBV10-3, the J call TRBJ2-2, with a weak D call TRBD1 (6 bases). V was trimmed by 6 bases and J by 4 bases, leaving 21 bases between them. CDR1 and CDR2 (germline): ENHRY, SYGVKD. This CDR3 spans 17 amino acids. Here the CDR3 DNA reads TGTGCCATCAGGGACAGCGATGTTAGAGGTTCCACCGGGGAGCTGTTTTTT. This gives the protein CAIRDSDVRGSTGELFF.

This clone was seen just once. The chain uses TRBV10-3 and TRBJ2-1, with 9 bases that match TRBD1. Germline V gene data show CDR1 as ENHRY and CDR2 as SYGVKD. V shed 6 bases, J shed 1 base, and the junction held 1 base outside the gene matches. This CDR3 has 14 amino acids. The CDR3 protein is CAISGQGSYNEQFF. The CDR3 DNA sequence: TGTGCCATCAGCGGACAGGGGTCCTACAATGAGCAGTTCTTC.

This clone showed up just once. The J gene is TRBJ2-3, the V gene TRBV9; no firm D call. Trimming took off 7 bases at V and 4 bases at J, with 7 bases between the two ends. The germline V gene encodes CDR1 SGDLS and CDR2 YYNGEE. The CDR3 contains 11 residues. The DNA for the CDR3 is TGTGCCAGCGCGTCTGCAGATACGCAGTATTTT. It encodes CASASADTQYF. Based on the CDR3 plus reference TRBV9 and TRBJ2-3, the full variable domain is DSGVTQTPKHLITATGQRVTLRCSPRSGDLSVYWYQQSLDQGLQFLIQYYNGEERAKGNILERFSAQQFPDLHSELNLSSLELGDSALYFCASASADTQYFGPGTRLTVL.

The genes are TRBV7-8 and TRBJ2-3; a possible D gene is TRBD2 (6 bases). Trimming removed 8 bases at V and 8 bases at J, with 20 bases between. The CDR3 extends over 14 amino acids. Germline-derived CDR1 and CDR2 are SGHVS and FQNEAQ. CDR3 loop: CASARREVLGTQYF. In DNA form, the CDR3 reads TGTGCCAGCGCTCGGCGGGAAGTCCTAGGTACGCAGTATTTT.